These 31 T cell receptor beta chains came from one sample sequenced in a study of blood T cell repertoires in COVID-19. The repertoire was sequenced with immunoSEQ multiplex PCR; TCRdb's copy has only in-frame clones and lacks some. Among 110,000 to 150,000 clones listed, around 80% were seen once. The sample taken for sequencing was peripheral blood. Receptors originate from a woman in her forties or fifties with acute or convalescent COVID-19.

The V and J genes are TRBV5-6 and TRBJ2-7; D gene ambiguous. The CDR3 contains 14 residues. V was clipped by 1 base and J by 2 bases, with 10 bases between them. CDR1 is SGHDT and CDR2 is YYEEEE in the germline V gene. For the CDR3, the DNA is TGTGCCAGCAGCTTGCTTACGCGGCCCTACGAGCAGTACTTC. Encoded protein: CASSLLTRPYEQYF.

The chain couples TRBV5-4 to TRBJ2-3; D is possibly TRBD2 (5 bases). The CDR3 extends over 15 amino acids. Trimming shortened V by 4 bases and J by 7 bases, and 19 bases separated the two germline ends. Per the germline V gene, CDR1 is SGHNT and CDR2 is YYREEE (reference sequence). CDR3 sequence (DNA): TGTGCCAGCAGCCCGCCCGGGGAGCGCGGGTATACGCAGTATTTT. This encodes CASSPPGERGYTQYF.

This chain links TRBV25-1 with TRBJ2-2; 9 bases align to TRBD2. The CDR3 has 16 residues. Germline V gene lookup returns CDR1 MGHDK and CDR2 SYGVNS. With V trimmed by 3 bases and J by 0 bases, 2 bases remained unmatched. The CDR3 DNA reads as TGTGCCAGCAGTGACCAGCGGGGGGCGAACACCGGGGAGCTGTTTTTT. Its protein is CASSDQRGANTGELFF.

This clone was counted a few times. This chain uses TRBV6-5 with TRBJ2-1; 11 nucleotides match TRBD2. From germline, CDR1 is MNHEY and CDR2 SVGAGI. V lost 6 bases to trimming and J lost 5 bases; unmatched junction nucleotides: 6. The CDR3 has 15 residues. DNA of the CDR3: TGTGCCAGCAGGCTTACTAGCGGGGGCAACAATGAGCAGTTCTTC. This encodes CASRLTSGGNNEQFF.

The chain combines TRBV5-1 with TRBJ1-1; D gene unclear. The CDR3 extends over 13 amino acids. Trimming left V 1 base short and J 3 bases short, with 7 bases between. Germline V gene sequence: CDR1 SGHRS, CDR2 YFSETQ. The CDR3 protein is CASSLLSDTEAFF. As DNA, the CDR3 is TGCGCCAGCAGCTTGTTGTCCGACACTGAAGCTTTCTTT.

The chain has TRBV6-5 and TRBJ1-5; no reliable D call. V was shortened by 2 bases and J by 12 bases, with 17 bases between the two germline ends. The germline V gene has CDR1 MNHEY and CDR2 SVGAGI. The CDR3 loop spans 14 amino acids. CDR3 amino acids: CASSYTLRGGHQHF. CDR3 bases: TGTGCCAGCAGTTACACCCTACGGGGTGGGCACCAGCATTTT.

This clone was recorded a few times. The chain combines TRBV6-5 with TRBJ1-1; D call uncertain. Trimming left V 6 bases short and J 3 bases short, with 14 bases between. The CDR3 is 14 amino acids. Germline V gives CDR1 MNHEY, CDR2 SVGAGI. As DNA, the CDR3 is TGTGCCAGCAGCCGGTATGTCGGGGACACTGAAGCTTTCTTT. As protein: CASSRYVGDTEAFF.

V is TRBV19 and J is TRBJ2-3; 9 bases match TRBD2. The CDR3 has 16 residues. The germline V gene has CDR1 LNHDA and CDR2 SQIVND (reference sequence). Unmatched junction bases numbered 6, after V lost 5 bases and J lost 0 bases. The CDR3 sequence is CASSVWTSASTDTQYF. For the CDR3, the DNA is TGTGCCAGTAGTGTTTGGACTAGCGCAAGCACAGATACGCAGTATTTT. Full variable domain (outside the CDR3, taken from reference TRBV19 and TRBJ2-3): DGGITQSPKYLFRKEGQNVTLSCEQNLNHDAMYWYRQDPGQGLRLIYYSQIVNDFQKGDIAEGYSVSREKKESFPLTVTSAQKNPTAFYLCASSVWTSASTDTQYFGPGTRLTVL.

J is TRBJ1-1 and V is TRBV6-5; 11 nucleotides line up with TRBD1. This CDR3 region has 15 residues. Germline-derived CDR1 and CDR2 are MNHEY and SVGAGI. J lost 4 bases, V lost 8 bases, and 9 bases had no gene match. CDR3 residues: CASRDRGDSATEAFF. The CDR3 bases are TGTGCCAGCCGGGACAGGGGGGATTCGGCCACTGAAGCTTTCTTT.

This clone has a handful of counts. The sample has other DNA sequences that encode this CDR3 too. The chain is built from TRBV28 and TRBJ1-5; no clear D gene. CDR3 size: 12 residues. V shed 6 bases and J shed 7 bases, with 10 bases lying between them. Germline values: CDR1 MDHEN, CDR2 SYDVKM. CDR3 coding DNA: TGTGCCAGCAGCCCTAGTGGGCAGCCCCAGCATTTT. This gives the protein CASSPSGQPQHF.

This chain uses TRBV19 with TRBJ1-4; D perhaps matches TRBD1 (6 bases). The CDR3 is made up of 14 amino acids. Germline values: CDR1 LNHDA, CDR2 SQIVND (reference sequence). Trimming removed 3 bases at V and 8 bases at J, with 13 bases between. The CDR3 reads CASSMRRGAEKLFF. The DNA of the CDR3 is TGTGCCAGTAGTATGAGGCGGGGGGCCGAAAAACTGTTTTTT.

This chain connects TRBV7-6 to TRBJ1-5; D gene ambiguous. There are 14 residues in the CDR3. Germline assignment: CDR1 SGHVS and CDR2 FNYEAQ. V lost 1 base and J 5 bases, leaving 9 bases between the germline ends. CDR3 in amino acids: CASSLETGDQPQHF. In DNA form, the CDR3 reads TGTGCCAGCAGCTTAGAGACTGGCGATCAGCCCCAGCATTTT. Using reference TRBV7-6 and TRBJ1-5 for the parts outside the CDR3, the full variable domain is GAGVSQSPRYKVTKRGQDVALRCDPISGHVSLYWYRQALGQGPEFLTYFNYEAQQDKSGLPNDRFSAERPEGSISTLTIQRTEQRDSAMYRCASSLETGDQPQHFGDGTRLSIL.

The chain carries TRBV7-9 and TRBJ1-1; D is uncertain. V was cut by 4 bases and J by 3 bases, with 3 bases left in between. CDR1 and CDR2 (germline): SEHNR, FQNEAQ (reference sequence). CDR3 length: 11 residues. In DNA form, the CDR3 reads TGTGCCAGCAGCTCCTACACTGAAGCTTTCTTT. Protein sequence: CASSSYTEAFF.

This clone showed up many times. The chain is built from TRBV3-1 (or the pseudogene TRBV3-2) and TRBJ2-7; 14 bases fit TRBD2. The CDR3 totals 16 residues. Unmatched junction bases numbered 9, after V lost 4 bases and J lost 7 bases. CDR1 is LGHDT and CDR2 is YNNKEL in the germline V gene (reference sequence). The chain's CDR3 is CASSRGLAGARWEQYF. DNA for the CDR3: TGTGCCAGCAGCCGGGGACTAGCGGGGGCTCGCTGGGAGCAGTACTTC.

V and J are TRBV19 and TRBJ1-6; D remains ambiguous. CDR1 is LNHDA and CDR2 is SQIVND in the germline V gene (reference sequence). This CDR3 spans 17 amino acids. Trimming cost V 7 bases and J 0 bases, with 16 bases left between them. CDR3 in amino acids: CASKSPPGSSYNSPLHF. The CDR3 region has the DNA TGTGCCAGTAAGAGTCCGCCGGGGAGCTCCTATAATTCACCCCTCCACTTT.

The CDR3 bases are TGTGCCAGCAGCAATCAACAGACCAATCAGCCCCAGCATTTT. As protein: CASSNQQTNQPQHF. V and J are TRBV21-1 and TRBJ1-5; the table's TRBD1 call for D was not verified on the DNA. TRBV21-1 is noted as a pseudogene. This CDR3 is built from 14 residues.

On this clone itself: An end of the junction does not agree with germline; a read error may underlie this. The chain employs TRBV6-2 or TRBV6-3 and TRBJ1-2, with 9 bases that match TRBD1. The CDR3 totals 15 residues. Germline CDR1 reads MNHEY; CDR2 reads SVGEGT. CDR3: CVSSYRGQGNYGYTF. Here the CDR3 DNA reads TGTGTCAGCAGTTACCGGGGACAGGGTAACTATGGCTACACCTTC.

The rearrangement uses TRBV28 and TRBJ1-1; D perhaps matches TRBD1 (5 bases). Trimming took 6 bases from V and 11 from J, leaving 10 bases between them. The CDR3 is made up of 10 amino acids. Germline assignment: CDR1 MDHEN and CDR2 SYDVKM. CDR3 residues: CASRDTQAFF. Written as DNA, the CDR3 is TGTGCCAGCAGGGACACTCAGGCTTTCTTT.

The V call is TRBV6-5, the J call TRBJ1-1, with TRBD1 identical over 8 bases. CDR1 MNHEY and CDR2 SVGAGI come from the germline V gene. The J segment lost 3 bases and the V segment lost 7 bases, leaving 4 bases of the junction unmatched. This CDR3 spans 13 amino acids. This chain's CDR3 is CASKPGGYTEAFF. The CDR3 DNA reads as TGTGCCAGCAAACCAGGGGGCTACACTGAAGCTTTCTTT.

The chain recombines TRBV19 with TRBJ2-3, with TRBD1 identical over 8 bases. The CDR3 length is 14 residues. Trimming at V came to 9 bases and at J to 2 bases, leaving 7 bases not matched to a gene. Germline V lookup: CDR1 LNHDA, CDR2 SQIVND (reference sequence). The CDR3 here is CASRQGTNTDTQYF. For the CDR3, the DNA is TGTGCCAGCCGACAGGGGACCAACACAGATACGCAGTATTTT. The full variable domain, rest sourced from reference TRBV19 and TRBJ2-3, is DGGITQSPKYLFRKEGQNVTLSCEQNLNHDAMYWYRQDPGQGLRLIYYSQIVNDFQKGDIAEGYSVSREKKESFPLTVTSAQKNPTAFYLCASRQGTNTDTQYFGPGTRLTVL.

The J gene is TRBJ1-4, the V gene TRBV11-2, with a tentative D call TRBD1 (5 bases). This CDR3 has 14 amino acids. Trimming removed 3 bases at V and 5 bases at J, with 10 bases between. Germline V gene data show CDR1 as SGHAT and CDR2 as FQNNGV. The CDR3 protein is CASSFARANEKLFF. The CDR3 DNA is TGTGCCAGCAGCTTCGCCAGGGCAAATGAAAAACTGTTTTTT.

The chain has TRBV28 and TRBJ1-4, with 9 bases fitting TRBD1. Unmatched junction bases numbered 7, after V lost 6 bases and J lost 8 bases. Germline CDR1 is MDHEN and CDR2 is SYDVKM. CDR3 length equals 14 residues. The CDR3 DNA reads TGTGCCAGCAGGCCGGGACAGGGACCGGAAAAACTGTTTTTT. This gives the protein CASRPGQGPEKLFF.

V and J are TRBV2 and TRBJ1-5; TRBD1 agrees at 11 bases. The germline gives CDR1 SNHLY, CDR2 FYNNEI. The CDR3 is 14 amino acids. Trimming took 9 bases from V and 7 from J; bases not matched to a gene: 8. The CDR3 bases are TGTGCCAGTGGTCCGGGGACAGGGGGACAGCCCCAGCATTTT. Protein product: CASGPGTGGQPQHF. The complete variable domain, with remaining parts taken from reference TRBV2 and TRBJ1-5, reads EPEVTQTPSHQVTQMGQEVILRCVPISNHLYFYWYRQILGQKVEFLVSFYNNEISEKSEIFDDQFSVERPDGSNFTLKIRSTKLEDSAMYFCASGPGTGGQPQHFGDGTRLSIL.

The chain combines TRBV4-2 with TRBJ2-1; 8 nucleotides align to TRBD2. Germline values: CDR1 LGHNA, CDR2 YNFKEQ. The CDR3 runs 16 residues. V lost 0 bases to trimming and J lost 7 bases; unmatched junction nucleotides: 8. In nucleotides, the CDR3 is TGTGCCAGCAGCCAAGAGGTGGCGGGGGGTCGGAATGAGCAGTTCTTC. Its protein product is CASSQEVAGGRNEQFF.

This clone was recorded once. This chain connects TRBV7-9 to TRBJ2-2; 11 bases agree with TRBD2. Trimming at V came to 4 bases and at J to 0 bases, leaving 7 bases not matched to a gene. The CDR3 spans 18 residues. Germline values: CDR1 SEHNR, CDR2 FQNEAQ (reference sequence). The CDR3 DNA follows: TGTGCCAGCAGCTCCGCTAGCGGGGGGCCATCGAACACCGGGGAGCTGTTTTTT. Translation gives CASSSASGGPSNTGELFF.

V gene TRBV6-2 or TRBV6-3 combines with J gene TRBJ2-7; TRBD1 matches 10 bases. Losses at the gene ends were 7 bases for V and 6 bases for J; bases not matched to a gene: 6. Germline V gene sequence: CDR1 MNHEY, CDR2 SVGEGT. The CDR3 has 13 amino acids. CDR3 DNA sequence: TGTGCCAGCACCCCGGGACAGGGGAGCGAGCAGTACTTC. Its translation: CASTPGQGSEQYF.

The chain couples TRBV11-2 to TRBJ2-5; 9 bases fit TRBD2. The CDR3 sequence is 16 residues long. The germline gives CDR1 SGHAT, CDR2 FQNNGV. V lost 1 base and J lost 0; bases outside the gene matches: 3. The CDR3 nucleotides read TGTGCCAGCAGCTTAGGCCTAGCGGGGAACCAAGAGACCCAGTACTTC. It translates to CASSLGLAGNQETQYF.

In its sample, this clone was seen a few times. In the same sample, other DNA sequences code for this CDR3. The V gene is TRBV3-1 (or the pseudogene TRBV3-2), the J gene TRBJ2-5; the match to TRBD2 covers 12 bases. Germline V gene sequence: CDR1 LGHDT, CDR2 YNNKEL (reference sequence). The CDR3 loop spans 16 amino acids. The V and J ends lost 5 bases and 4 bases, in that order; junction bases with no gene match: 8. The CDR3 loop is CASSSYLAGGGETQYF. The CDR3 DNA is TGTGCCAGCAGCAGCTACCTAGCGGGGGGGGGAGAGACCCAGTACTTC.

The V call is TRBV27, the J call TRBJ2-1; TRBD2 is a possible D gene (6 bases). The CDR3 is 16 amino acids. Trimming pared 5 bases from V and 7 bases from J, leaving 21 bases between. Germline V gene lookup returns CDR1 MNHEY and CDR2 SMNVEV (reference sequence). CDR3 sequence: CASSQLAQLFRNEQFF. The CDR3 DNA reads TGTGCCAGCAGTCAACTAGCACAGCTTTTTAGAAATGAGCAGTTCTTC.

This clone has just a few counts. The chain links TRBV4-1 to TRBJ1-2; 10 bases line up with TRBD1. The CDR3 totals 17 residues. Trimming removed 0 bases from V and 7 bases from J; junction bases left unmatched: 11. Germline CDR1 and CDR2: MGHRA and YSYEKL. CDR3 bases: TGCGCCAGCAGCCAAGAAAGGATGACAGGGGGCATGAGTGGCTACACCTTC. Translation: CASSQERMTGGMSGYTF.

The chain has TRBV18 and TRBJ1-3; possible D gene TRBD1, 5 bases. Germline CDR1 KGHSH, CDR2 LQKENI. The CDR3 covers 15 residues. V was cut by 6 bases and J by 0 bases, with 12 bases left in between. CDR3 region: CASSQSDSSGNTIYF. In DNA form, the CDR3 reads TGTGCCAGCTCCCAATCCGACAGCTCTGGAAACACCATATATTTT.